This is a list of T cell receptor beta chains from one sample in a study of vaccination and CD4 T cells after COVID-19. These receptors are not linked to any known antigen. TCRdb reanalysed the PCR reads using MiXCR and keeps one entry per CDR3 protein. The sample lists around 19,000 distinct CDR3 sequences; about 42% were seen once. Here the sequenced sample was CD4+ T cells from blood, cultured in vitro, taken before SARS-CoV-2 vaccination. All receptors derive from a human donor who had recovered from COVID-19. Both conserved end residues are part of each CDR3. The D gene is left open where the match is weak. A clone size is listed for some rows: how often the clone was seen (once, few, many), or a class if it is expanded.

TRBV20-1	TRBJ1-4	few	TRBD1	CSARSGQGDEKLFF	TGCAGTGCTAGATCAGGACAGGGGGATGAAAAACTGTTTTTT
TRBV7-9	TRBJ1-1	NA	NA	CASSLAGDTEAFF	TGTGCCAGCAGCTTAGCCGGGGACACTGAAGCTTTCTTT
TRBV6-1	TRBJ1-2	NA	TRBD1	CASRMGQGARHGLNGYTF	TGTGCCAGCAGGATGGGACAGGGGGCAAGGCATGGTCTAAATGGCTACACCTTC
TRBV9	TRBJ2-3	NA	TRBD2	CASSASGRRGGADTQYF	TGTGCCAGCAGCGCCTCCGGGCGTCGGGGGGGCGCAGATACGCAGTATTTT
TRBV6-1	TRBJ1-2	few	NA	CASNQGQGRSGYTF	TGTGCCAGCAATCAAGGGCAGGGGAGGAGTGGCTACACCTTC
TRBV6-5	TRBJ1-5	medium-sized	NA	CASSSWSQPQHF	TGTGCCAGCAGTTCTTGGTCTCAGCCCCAGCATTTT
TRBV28	TRBJ2-5	few	NA	CASSNQGGFVETQYF	TGTGCCAGCAGCAACCAGGGTGGTTTTGTGGAGACCCAGTACTTC
TRBV19	TRBJ2-1	NA	TRBD2	CASSKGLAGVEQFF	TGTGCCAGTAGTAAGGGACTAGCGGGGGTTGAGCAGTTCTTC
TRBV20-1	TRBJ2-3	NA	TRBD2	CSAISASGGTDTQYF	TGCAGTGCTATATCAGCTAGCGGAGGAACAGATACGCAGTATTTT
TRBV19	TRBJ1-1	few	NA	CASSIPRASNTEAFF	TGTGCCAGTAGTATACCCCGGGCCAGTAACACTGAAGCTTTCTTT
TRBV19	TRBJ1-5	NA	NA	CASNRGEGNQPQHF	TGTGCCAGTAATCGGGGAGAGGGCAATCAGCCCCAGCATTTT
TRBV20-1	TRBJ2-5	NA	NA	CSALEIGARGETQYF	TGCAGTGCCCTCGAAATCGGGGCGCGAGGAGAGACCCAGTACTTC
TRBV19	TRBJ1-2	few	NA	CASSLPGARYGYTF	TGTGCCAGTTCCCTCCCAGGGGCGCGGTATGGCTACACCTTC
TRBV10-3	TRBJ2-5	NA	NA	CAINPGLRGETQYF	TGTGCCATCAACCCGGGACTGCGGGGAGAGACCCAGTACTTC
TRBV6-1	TRBJ1-2	NA	NA	CASSERPGNYGYTF	TGTGCCAGCAGTGAACGACCGGGTAACTATGGCTACACCTTC
TRBV20-1	TRBJ2-7	NA	TRBD1	CSARETGVAYEQYF	TGCAGTGCTAGAGAGACAGGGGTTGCCTACGAGCAGTACTTC
TRBV21-1	TRBJ2-1	few	NA	CARTVAGYKVF	TGTGCCAGGACAGTAGCGGGGTATAAGGTCTTC
TRBV2	TRBJ1-1	NA	TRBD1	CASSETGVAAFF	TGTGCCAGCAGTGAAACAGGGGTCGCGGCTTTCTTT
TRBV6-2/TRBV6-3	TRBJ1-2	NA	NA	CASRLTGAGYGYTF	TGTGCCAGCAGATTGACAGGCGCTGGCTATGGCTACACCTTC
TRBV29-1	TRBJ1-2	NA	TRBD1	CSVVPGQGYGYTF	TGCAGCGTTGTCCCGGGACAGGGGTATGGCTACACCTTC
TRBV18	TRBJ1-1	once	NA	CASSPGQAEAFF	TGTGCCAGCTCACCTGGACAAGCTGAAGCTTTCTTT
TRBV5-4	TRBJ1-5	few	NA	CASSFTTSNQPQHF	TGTGCCAGCAGCTTCACAACTAGCAATCAGCCCCAGCATTTT
TRBV30	TRBJ1-5	few	NA	CAWSSTNGNQPQHF	TGTGCCTGGAGTTCAACCAATGGCAATCAGCCCCAGCATTTT
TRBV14	TRBJ2-5	NA	NA	CASSKVGQTQYF	TGTGCCAGCAGCAAAGTGGGCCAGACCCAGTACTTC
TRBV6-5	TRBJ2-3	few	TRBD1	CASSYSKGRTGVTDTQYF	TGTGCCAGCAGTTACTCGAAGGGTAGGACAGGGGTAACAGATACGCAGTATTTT
TRBV29-1	TRBJ2-1	NA	TRBD2	CSVALAGGLGHEQFF	TGCAGCGTTGCACTAGCGGGAGGGCTTGGGCATGAGCAGTTCTTC
TRBV5-4	TRBJ2-3	once	NA	CASSLELADTQYF	TGTGCCAGCAGCTTGGAGCTAGCAGATACGCAGTATTTT
TRBV4-2	TRBJ2-3	NA	TRBD2	CASSQDKVAGASSTDTQYF	TGTGCCAGCAGCCAAGATAAGGTAGCGGGGGCCTCTAGCACAGATACGCAGTATTTT
TRBV5-1	TRBJ2-7	NA	NA	CASRFTGSYEQYF	TGCGCCAGCAGGTTCACGGGATCCTACGAGCAGTACTTC
TRBV28	TRBJ2-5	NA	NA	CASSLLRERLETQYF	TGTGCCAGCAGTTTACTCCGGGAGCGATTGGAGACCCAGTACTTC
TRBV27	TRBJ1-2	NA	NA	CASRGANYGYTF	TGTGCCAGCAGAGGGGCAAACTATGGCTACACCTTC
TRBV7-2	TRBJ2-4	NA	NA	CASSSYNGAKNIQYF	TGTGCCAGCAGCTCCTATAATGGGGCCAAAAACATTCAGTACTTC
TRBV2	TRBJ1-1	NA	NA	CASRETTGSNTEAFF	TGTGCCAGCAGGGAAACTACAGGGTCGAACACTGAAGCTTTCTTT